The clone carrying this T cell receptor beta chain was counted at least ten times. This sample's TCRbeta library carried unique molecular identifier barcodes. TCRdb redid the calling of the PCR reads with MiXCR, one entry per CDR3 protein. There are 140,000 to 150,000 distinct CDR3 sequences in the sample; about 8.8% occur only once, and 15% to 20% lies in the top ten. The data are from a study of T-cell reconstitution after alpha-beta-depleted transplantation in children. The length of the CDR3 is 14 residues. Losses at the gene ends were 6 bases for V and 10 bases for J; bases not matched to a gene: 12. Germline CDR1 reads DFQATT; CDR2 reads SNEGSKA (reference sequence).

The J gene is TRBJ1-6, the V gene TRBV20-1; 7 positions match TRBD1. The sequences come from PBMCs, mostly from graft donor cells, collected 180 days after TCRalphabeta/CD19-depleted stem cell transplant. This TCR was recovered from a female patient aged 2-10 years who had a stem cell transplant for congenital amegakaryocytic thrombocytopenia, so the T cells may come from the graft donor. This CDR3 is CSAYADRVRSPLHF. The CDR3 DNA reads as TGCAGTGCGTATGCCGACAGGGTTCGGTCACCCCTCCACTTT.